These 17 T cell receptor beta chains were sequenced from one sample in a study of blood T cell repertoires in COVID-19. Assay used: immunoSEQ multiplex PCR; TCRdb lists only in-frame clones, some missing. The sample contains fewer than 400,000 clones, 65% to 90% of which appear only once. The sequencing sample was made of PBMCs or T cells enriched from blood (not recorded which). Source of these receptors: a man in his thirties or forties who had recovered from COVID-19.

The rearrangement joins TRBV7-2 to TRBJ2-2; D gene unclear. Germline lookup yields CDR1 SGHTA and CDR2 FQGNSA. The CDR3 runs to 13 residues. Trimming shortened V by 3 bases and J by 6 bases, and 8 bases separated the two germline ends. CDR3 sequence reads: CASSFRGAGELFF. The CDR3 bases are TGTGCCAGCAGCTTTCGTGGAGCCGGGGAGCTGTTTTTT. The variable domain in full, with the rest retrieved from reference TRBV7-2 and TRBJ2-2, is GAGVSQSPSNKVTEKGKDVELRCDPISGHTALYWYRQSLGQGLEFLIYFQGNSAPDKSGLPSDRFSAERTGGSVSTLTIQRTQQEDSAVYLCASSFRGAGELFFGEGSRLTVL.

The genes are TRBV2 and TRBJ1-5, with 7 positions matching TRBD1. Unmatched junction bases numbered 9, after V lost 8 bases and J lost 11 bases. The CDR3 loop spans 12 amino acids. Germline-derived CDR1 and CDR2 are SNHLY and FYNNEI. The CDR3 protein is CASRQGGGAQHF. The CDR3 DNA sequence: TGTGCCAGCCGACAGGGCGGAGGTGCCCAGCATTTT.

Only a few counts were recorded for this clone. V gene TRBV7-9 combines with J gene TRBJ1-1; 9 bases line up with TRBD1. The CDR3 is 17 amino acids. From germline, CDR1 is SEHNR and CDR2 FQNEAQ (reference sequence). V was clipped by 3 bases and J by 4 bases; unmatched bases: 12. The CDR3 DNA reads TGTGCCAGCAGCTTTCCCCCATCACAGGGGGCATTCACTGAAGCTTTCTTT. Translation gives CASSFPPSQGAFTEAFF.

The V and J genes are TRBV5-1 and TRBJ2-7; TRBD1 aligns across 8 bases. The CDR3 is 14 amino acids. After removal of 3 bases from V and 2 bases from J, the junction contained 4 bases not matched to a gene. Germline V gene data show CDR1 as SGHRS and CDR2 as YFSETQ. CDR3 loop: CASSSPGGPYEQYF. CDR3 nucleotides: TGCGCCAGCAGCTCGCCAGGGGGCCCCTACGAGCAGTACTTC.

The chain employs TRBV5-1 and TRBJ2-7; 7 bases align to TRBD1. The trim removed 5 bases at V and 7 bases at J, leaving 15 bases unmatched. The V gene's germline CDR1 is SGHRS and CDR2 YFSETQ. The CDR3 extends over 15 amino acids. CDR3 bases: TGCGCCAGCAGTTCCCAGGACAGGCTATCGGGGGAGCAGTACTTC. Protein product: CASSSQDRLSGEQYF. Full variable domain (rest looked up from reference TRBV5-1 and TRBJ2-7): KAGVTQTPRYLIKTRGQQVTLSCSPISGHRSVSWYQQTPGQGLQFLFEYFSETQRNKGNFPGRFSGRQFSNSRSEMNVSTLELGDSALYLCASSSQDRLSGEQYFGPGTRLTVT.

The gene calls are TRBV12-3 or TRBV12-4 and TRBJ2-7, with no clear D. This CDR3 is built from 13 residues. V was shortened by 6 bases and J by 4 bases, with 13 bases between the two germline ends. In DNA form, the CDR3 reads TGTGCCAGCAGCGTAGATTCGGGTTACGAGCAGTACTTC. Residues: CASSVDSGYEQYF.

The rearrangement links TRBV6-7 to TRBJ1-1; 8 bases are a match to TRBD1. TRBV6-7 is assigned to the ORF class and has an uncertain function. There are 13 residues in the CDR3. V lost 10 bases to trimming and J lost 4 bases; unmatched junction nucleotides: 8. Written as DNA, the CDR3 is TGTGCCACCTTGAGAACAGGGGGCACTGAAGCTTTCTTT. Protein: CATLRTGGTEAFF.

The chain uses TRBV28 and TRBJ1-2; 10 bases agree with TRBD1. Germline V gene lookup returns CDR1 MDHEN and CDR2 SYDVKM. V trimming: 2 bases; J trimming: 8 bases; junction bases outside the gene matches: 14. The CDR3 totals 17 residues. The CDR3 DNA is TGTGCCAGCAGTTTAGGAGGACAGGGGGTTTGGACCTTCGGCTACACCTTC. This gives the protein CASSLGGQGVWTFGYTF.

The J gene is TRBJ2-1, the V gene TRBV10-2; perhaps TRBD2 as D (5 bases). V was trimmed by 4 bases and J by 3 bases, leaving 13 bases between them. In germline, CDR1 is WSHSY, CDR2 SAAADI. The CDR3 spans 15 residues. The CDR3 region has the DNA TGCGCCAGCAGTGGTGGAGGAGCGGACTACAATGAGCAGTTCTTC. This sequence encodes CASSGGGADYNEQFF.

The table lists this clone with a few counts. This chain uses TRBV6-5 with TRBJ2-3, with 7 positions matching TRBD1. The germline V gene encodes CDR1 MNHEY and CDR2 SVGAGI. V shed 8 bases, J shed 1 base, and the junction held 9 bases outside the gene matches. This CDR3 is 15 amino acids long. In DNA form, the CDR3 reads TGTGCCAGCGGTTCACAGGGGCAAGGCACAGATACGCAGTATTTT. It encodes CASGSQGQGTDTQYF.

The rearrangement links TRBV7-2 to TRBJ1-2, with 7 bases matching TRBD1. Germline trimming cut 6 bases from V and 8 bases from J; bases unmatched to any gene: 9. The CDR3 runs to 13 residues. Germline CDR1 is SGHTA and CDR2 is FQGNSA. The CDR3 nucleotides read TGTGCCAGCAGTTCCGACAGGGCTCGGGGCTACACCTTC. The encoded protein is CASSSDRARGYTF.

CDR3 nucleotides: TGTGCCATCTCCCCGGGAGCAGGGAAGGGATCGTACGAGCAGTACTTC. It codes for CAISPGAGKGSYEQYF. This chain uses TRBV27 with TRBJ2-7; D may be TRBD2 (6 bases). The V end was cut by 10 bases, the J end by 4 bases, with 26 bases between. There are 16 residues in the CDR3. The germline V gene encodes CDR1 MNHEY and CDR2 SMNVEV (reference sequence).

The sample holds a few counts of this clone. The J gene is TRBJ1-2, the V gene TRBV19; 7 bases map to TRBD1. Per germline, CDR1 LNHDA and CDR2 SQIVND (reference sequence). The CDR3 is made up of 14 amino acids. V shed 5 bases, J shed 8 bases, and the junction held 11 bases outside the gene matches. CDR3 loop: CASSGIRGVQGYTF. The CDR3 nucleotides read TGTGCCAGTAGTGGAATCAGGGGGGTACAGGGCTACACCTTC.

This clone was detected only once. V and J are TRBV27 and TRBJ1-1; D is uncertain. Germline CDR1 and CDR2: MNHEY and SMNVEV (reference sequence). This CDR3 spans 13 amino acids. V dropped 4 bases and J dropped 1 base, with 7 bases sitting between them. CDR3 bases: TGTGCCAGCAGTTGGTTAGCGAACACTGAAGCTTTCTTT. Encoded protein: CASSWLANTEAFF.

V is TRBV2 and J is TRBJ2-7, with a possible D match to TRBD1 (6 bases). Germline values: CDR1 SNHLY, CDR2 FYNNEI. CDR3 length equals 14 residues. V was trimmed by 4 bases and J by 2 bases, leaving 12 bases between them. The CDR3 DNA sequence: TGTGCCAGCAGTGGTGGGACAACCACCTACGAGCAGTACTTC. Its protein product is CASSGGTTTYEQYF.

CDR3 region: CASSGNGGRETQYF. In nucleotides, the CDR3 is TGCGCCAGCAGCGGAAACGGGGGGCGGGAGACCCAGTACTTC. V usage is TRBV4-1 and J usage is TRBJ2-5, with D possibly TRBD2 on 7 matching bases. V shed 5 bases and J shed 5 bases, with 15 bases lying between them. CDR3 length: 14 residues. CDR1 and CDR2 (germline): MGHRA, YSYEKL.

The chain links TRBV5-1 to TRBJ1-1; 7 nucleotides agree with TRBD1. The CDR3 has 12 residues. Germline lookup yields CDR1 SGHRS and CDR2 YFSETQ. The ends lost 5 bases at V and 6 bases at J; junction bases unmatched: 4. The CDR3 spells CASSRQGSEAFF. The CDR3 DNA reads TGCGCCAGCAGTAGACAGGGATCTGAAGCTTTCTTT.